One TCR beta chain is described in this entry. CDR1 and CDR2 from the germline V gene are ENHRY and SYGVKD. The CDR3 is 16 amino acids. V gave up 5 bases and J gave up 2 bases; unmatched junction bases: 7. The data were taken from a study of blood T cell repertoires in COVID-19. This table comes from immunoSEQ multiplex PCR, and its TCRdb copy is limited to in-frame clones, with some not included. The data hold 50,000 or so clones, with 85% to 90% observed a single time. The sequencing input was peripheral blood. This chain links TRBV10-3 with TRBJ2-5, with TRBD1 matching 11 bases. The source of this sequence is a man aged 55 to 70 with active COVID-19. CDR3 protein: CAISRVGQGGQETQYF. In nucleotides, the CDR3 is TGTGCCATCAGTCGAGTGGGACAGGGGGGACAAGAGACCCAGTACTTC.